This T cell receptor (beta chain) was identified during a study of shared clonotypes between healthy human individuals. Overall study results and limits: How much donors shared clonotypes was expected to be affected by sequencing depth. The sole specimen, blood, was sampled, and tissue repertoires likely differ. Few donors limited the genetic and exposure-history diversity represented. The four-donor shared clonotypes exceeded non-shared clonotypes in generation probability, with non-shared ones scoring lower.

Sequencing was performed with immunoSEQ multiplex PCR; in TCRdb, only in-frame clones are kept and a portion is missing. The data show approximately 650,000 clones, roughly 96% seen once. For this clone: As yet, its antigen is unknown.

The V gene's germline CDR1 is MNHEY and CDR2 SVGAGI. The CDR3 sequence is 12 residues long. V lost 7 bases to trimming and J lost 8 bases, with 12 bases between them. Selected positively for CCR7 and CD45RO-negative, naive CD8 cells excluded terminally differentiated effector memory CD45RA+ cells. The TCR comes from a woman aged 25 to 39 in good health. The sample comprised naive CD8+ T cells sorted from blood. The chain couples TRBV6-5 to TRBJ2-1; D remains ambiguous. The CDR3 loop is CASTFDGHEQFF. In DNA, the CDR3 is TGTGCCAGCACCTTTGACGGCCATGAGCAGTTCTTC.